These 23 T cell receptor beta chains were all obtained from the same sample, sequenced in a study of T cell changes during pregnancy in multiple sclerosis (dated by TCRdb to between 2019 and 2020). The library came from the immunoSEQ multiplex PCR assay. The clones in this table, taken by TCRdb from immuneACCESS, are in-frame only. Not every clone is retained; where verified, under half of the shortfall comes from an unresolved V gene, and the cause of the rest is unknown. The table for this sample lists just under 35,000 clones; roughly 93% of them were counted only once. Around 4.2% of the sample is taken by the ten largest. The sequenced sample was peripheral blood, obtained in the second trimester of pregnancy. The receptors come from a female donor in good health, enrolled as a control in a pregnancy study.

The V gene is TRBV7-6, the J gene TRBJ2-2; no clear D. Per germline, CDR1 SGHVS and CDR2 FNYEAQ. This CDR3 contains 14 residues. V gave up 1 base and J gave up 4 bases, with 7 bases separating them. The CDR3 protein is CASSLDGATGELFF. For the CDR3, the DNA is TGTGCCAGCAGCTTAGACGGAGCCACCGGGGAGCTGTTTTTT. Variable domain in full (rest from reference TRBV7-6 and TRBJ2-2): GAGVSQSPRYKVTKRGQDVALRCDPISGHVSLYWYRQALGQGPEFLTYFNYEAQQDKSGLPNDRFSAERPEGSISTLTIQRTEQRDSAMYRCASSLDGATGELFFGEGSRLTVL.

This clone was found once. This chain uses TRBV27 with TRBJ2-7; possibly TRBD1 for D (5 bases). CDR1 is MNHEY, CDR2 SMNVEV, per germline (reference sequence). The CDR3 sequence is 16 residues long. The ends were cut back, 2 bases at V and 2 bases at J, with 16 bases in the middle. As DNA, the CDR3 is TGTGCCAGCAGTTTAGTGAGATATGGGGCGGCCTACGAGCAGTACTTC. Residues: CASSLVRYGAAYEQYF.

V gene TRBV2 combines with J gene TRBJ2-2, with TRBD2 matching 11 bases. V shed 5 bases, J shed 4 bases, and the junction held 3 bases outside the gene matches. The germline V gene has CDR1 SNHLY and CDR2 FYNNEI. The CDR3 loop spans 15 amino acids. The CDR3 here is CASSPTSGATGELFF. The CDR3, as DNA: TGTGCCAGCAGTCCGACTAGCGGGGCCACCGGGGAGCTGTTTTTT.

The chain links TRBV5-5 to TRBJ2-2; TRBD1 aligns across 9 bases. The CDR3 extends over 16 amino acids. In germline, CDR1 is SGHKS, CDR2 YYEKEE (reference sequence). V shed 0 bases, J shed 0 bases, and the junction held 0 bases outside the gene matches. CDR3 DNA sequence: TGTGCCAGCAGCTTGGGGACAGGGGCGAACACCGGGGAGCTGTTTTTT. Protein product: CASSLGTGANTGELFF.

V and J are TRBV6-1 and TRBJ1-5; no clear D. V shed 5 bases and J shed 1 base, with 9 bases lying between them. Germline CDR1 reads MNHNS; CDR2 reads SASEGT. The CDR3 extends over 14 amino acids. The CDR3 loop is CASSPTESNQPQHF. In nucleotides, the CDR3 is TGTGCCAGCAGTCCTACAGAAAGCAATCAGCCCCAGCATTTT.

The chain employs TRBV11-3 and TRBJ2-3, with TRBD2 matching over 9 bases. The germline gives CDR1 SGHNT, CDR2 YENEEA. The V and J ends lost 3 bases and 6 bases, in that order; junction bases with no gene match: 10. The CDR3 totals 16 residues. The CDR3 sequence is CASSFLGNLAGDTQYF. DNA for the CDR3: TGTGCCAGCAGCTTTTTAGGTAACCTAGCGGGGGATACGCAGTATTTT.

V and J are TRBV28 and TRBJ2-1, with D possibly TRBD1 on 6 matching bases. Trimming removed 5 bases from V and 8 bases from J, with 13 bases in between. Germline CDR1 reads MDHEN; CDR2 reads SYDVKM. CDR3 length equals 13 residues. DNA of the CDR3: TGTGCCAGCAGTGTACAGGGCGCCGATGAGCAGTTCTTC. It translates to CASSVQGADEQFF. The whole variable domain, filled in from reference TRBV28 and TRBJ2-1, reads DVKVTQSSRYLVKRTGEKVFLECVQDMDHENMFWYRQDPGLGLRLIYFSYDVKMKEKGDIPEGYSVSREKKERFSLILESASTNQTSMYLCASSVQGADEQFFGPGTRLTVL.

The chain couples TRBV4-3 to TRBJ2-2, with TRBD1 matching over 12 bases. Germline V lookup: CDR1 LGHNA, CDR2 YSLEER. The CDR3 sequence is 17 residues long. V shed 3 bases, J shed 5 bases, and the junction held 7 bases outside the gene matches. The CDR3 sequence is CASSHGTGGRETGELFF. The DNA of the CDR3 is TGCGCCAGCAGCCACGGGACAGGGGGCAGAGAAACCGGGGAGCTGTTTTTT.

The chain carries TRBV5-1 and TRBJ1-2, with 9 bases that match TRBD1. Germline CDR1 SGHRS, CDR2 YFSETQ. The CDR3 loop spans 13 amino acids. Losses at the gene ends were 4 bases for V and 4 bases for J; bases not matched to a gene: 2. The CDR3 DNA sequence: TGCGCCAGCAGCGTGGGACAGGGCTATGGCTACACCTTC. Its translation is CASSVGQGYGYTF.

The chain uses TRBV2 and TRBJ1-3; TRBD1 matches at 11 bases. The CDR3 has 17 residues. CDR1 and CDR2 from the germline V gene are SNHLY and FYNNEI. J was trimmed by 1 base and V by 6 bases; bases with no gene match: 8. The CDR3: CASSLLGQGASGNTIYF. The CDR3 coding sequence is TGTGCCAGCAGCCTCCTAGGACAGGGGGCATCTGGAAACACCATATATTTT.

V usage is TRBV7-2 and J usage is TRBJ1-5; maybe TRBD1 (6 bases). Trimming shortened V by 5 bases and J by 4 bases, and 15 bases separated the two germline ends. The CDR3 sequence is 15 residues long. Per germline, CDR1 SGHTA and CDR2 FQGNSA. CDR3 region: CASSPRGGGNQPQHF. CDR3 nucleotide sequence: TGTGCCAGCAGCCCTCGGGGGGGCGGGAATCAGCCCCAGCATTTT. Looking up the rest from reference TRBV7-2 and TRBJ1-5 gives the full variable domain: GAGVSQSPSNKVTEKGKDVELRCDPISGHTALYWYRQSLGQGLEFLIYFQGNSAPDKSGLPSDRFSAERTGGSVSTLTIQRTQQEDSAVYLCASSPRGGGNQPQHFGDGTRLSIL.

The V call is TRBV28, the J call TRBJ1-5; maybe TRBD1 (5 bases). CDR1 MDHEN and CDR2 SYDVKM come from the germline V gene. Trimming removed 6 bases at V and 2 bases at J, with 11 bases between. The CDR3 has 14 residues. The CDR3 region is CASRLDRGNQPQHF. The CDR3 coding sequence is TGTGCCAGCAGACTCGACAGAGGCAATCAGCCCCAGCATTTT.

This sequence joins TRBV28 and TRBJ2-7, with 8 nucleotides matching TRBD2. Germline-derived CDR1 and CDR2 are MDHEN and SYDVKM. J gave up 0 bases and V 6 bases, and 7 bases lay outside the gene matches. This CDR3 comprises 15 residues. The CDR3 sequence is CASSYSGVFSYEQYF. CDR3 DNA sequence: TGTGCCAGCAGCTATAGCGGGGTCTTCTCCTACGAGCAGTACTTC.

The gene calls are TRBV6-5 and TRBJ1-6; D is possibly TRBD1 (5 bases). This CDR3 is built from 13 residues. CDR1 and CDR2 from the germline V gene are MNHEY and SVGAGI. V lost 7 bases and J lost 11, with 15 bases in between. The CDR3 bases are TGTGCCAGCACCCGGGGGGAAAGGACACCCCTCCACTTT. Translating gives CASTRGERTPLHF.

The CDR3 sequence: CASSLRGSGANVLTF. In DNA, the CDR3 is TGTGCCAGCAGCCTCAGGGGATCTGGGGCCAACGTCCTGACTTTC. This chain joins TRBV5-6 and TRBJ2-6; D is perhaps TRBD1 (6 bases). This CDR3 has 15 amino acids. Germline CDR1 SGHDT, CDR2 YYEEEE. The V end was cut by 4 bases, the J end by 1 base, with 9 bases between.

V and J are TRBV11-2 and TRBJ2-7, with 11 bases fitting TRBD2. This CDR3 is built from 16 residues. Germline V CDR1 and CDR2: SGHAT, FQNNGV. V lost 2 bases, J lost 4 bases, and 7 bases stayed unmatched. CDR3 coding DNA: TGTGCCAGCAGCTTAACGGGACTAGCGGCCTGGTACGAGCAGTACTTC. Encoded protein: CASSLTGLAAWYEQYF. Full variable domain (rest looked up from reference TRBV11-2 and TRBJ2-7): EAGVAQSPRYKIIEKRQSVAFWCNPISGHATLYWYQQILGQGPKLLIQFQNNGVVDDSQLPKDRFSAERLKGVDSTLKIQPAKLEDSAVYLCASSLTGLAAWYEQYFGPGTRLTVT.

This sequence joins TRBV30 and TRBJ2-5; maybe TRBD2 (5 bases). Trimming stripped 5 bases from V and 2 bases from J, with 9 bases between. This CDR3 has 12 residues. Germline assignment: CDR1 GTSNPN and CDR2 SVGIG (reference sequence). CDR3 sequence: CAWESGQETQYF. The DNA of the CDR3 is TGTGCCTGGGAGAGCGGTCAAGAGACCCAGTACTTC.

This sequence joins TRBV9 and TRBJ2-3, with 7 nucleotides matching TRBD1. Germline V gene data show CDR1 as SGDLS and CDR2 as YYNGEE. The CDR3 covers 15 residues. V trimming: 4 bases; J trimming: 1 base; junction bases outside the gene matches: 6. CDR3 bases: TGTGCCAGCAGCTTTCGACAGGGCGGCACAGATACGCAGTATTTT. Translated, it gives CASSFRQGGTDTQYF.

V and J are TRBV11-3 and TRBJ2-2, with 9 bases aligning to TRBD2. There are 17 residues in the CDR3. CDR1 is SGHNT and CDR2 is YENEEA in the germline V gene. V lost 2 bases to trimming and J lost 6 bases; unmatched junction nucleotides: 10. The CDR3 is CASSLRGGLAGSGELFF. The CDR3 DNA reads TGTGCCAGCAGCTTACGGGGCGGGCTAGCGGGGTCCGGGGAGCTGTTTTTT.

In its sample, this clone was seen a few times. This chain connects TRBV9 to TRBJ1-6, with D possibly matching TRBD1 (5 bases). Germline CDR1 reads SGDLS; CDR2 reads YYNGEE. Trimming cost V 3 bases and J 10 bases, with 17 bases left between them. This CDR3 contains 15 residues. The CDR3 here is CASSGRDSLGSPLHF. CDR3 sequence (DNA): TGTGCCAGCAGCGGCCGGGACTCCCTTGGGTCACCCCTCCACTTT.

The V gene is TRBV19, the J gene TRBJ2-3; TRBD2 matches at 12 bases. The germline V gene has CDR1 LNHDA and CDR2 SQIVND (reference sequence). The V segment lost 3 bases and the J segment 0 bases; nucleotides outside the gene matches: 10. There are 19 residues in the CDR3. Here the CDR3 reads CASSILTLAGGTSTDTQYF. As DNA, the CDR3 is TGTGCCAGTAGTATCCTAACCCTAGCGGGGGGGACTAGCACAGATACGCAGTATTTT.

The gene calls are TRBV1 and TRBJ2-1; the table names TRBD2, a call not compared with the DNA. TRBV1 is marked as a pseudogene. The CDR3 has 20 residues. The CDR3 loop reads CTSSQDLERGGPFSDNEQFF. The CDR3 coding sequence is TGCACCAGCAGCCAAGATCTTGAACGGGGGGGCCCATTTTCTGACAATGAGCAGTTCTTC.

The chain uses TRBV7-3 and TRBJ2-5, with D perhaps matching TRBD2 (6 bases). V was pared by 5 bases and J by 5 bases, with 24 bases between. This CDR3 is built from 17 residues. Germline lookup yields CDR1 SGHTA and CDR2 FQGTGA. As DNA, the CDR3 is TGTGCCAGCAGCCCCCTTCCCAACGCGGGGCGCGGCGAGACCCAGTACTTC. This gives the protein CASSPLPNAGRGETQYF.